This T cell receptor beta chain comes out of a study of cytomegalovirus exposure and HLA in healthy donors (dated by TCRdb to 2016 to 2017). With respect to the entire study: An earlier analysis of under 600 of the donors reported approximately 270 Gb of sequence data and 120 million or so unique TCR beta sequences from 150 million to 200 million T cells. Roughly 300 gigabases of sequencing data and tens of millions of unique TCR sequences were included in an early release covering about 700 HLA-typed donors. The genetic ancestry cluster associated with self-reported Caucasian donors included around 76% of the 398 genotyped donors. The study was designed to test whether signatures of past pathogen exposure could be identified by cataloging public T cell receptors. The study used immunosequencing to profile the T cell repertoires of approximately 650 subjects and linked those repertoires to cytomegalovirus serostatus. Besides the first cohort of 550 to 750 subjects, a separate validation cohort made up of roughly 120 different subjects was used. The study combined high-throughput TCR immunosequencing, statistical association of individual TCRs with disease status, and machine learning to predict cytomegalovirus infection status. A later analysis re-examined previously published TCR beta repertoires from several hundred donors and added high-resolution HLA genotyping to investigate patterns of TCR occurrence. Rather than drawing on any new phenotypic data, the later analysis identified candidate immune exposures from TCR beta sequences and the way those sequences occurred across donors. An earlier analysis of approximately 640 of the donors applied high-throughput TCR beta sequencing to assess whether each TCR beta V gene segment acted as functional or pseudogenic. Alongside the repertoire data, information on donor age, sex, ethnicity and CMV serostatus was compiled. A later genetic analysis took genome-wide SNP genotypes for about 60% of the roughly 670 donors and used that subset as a discovery cohort. Every discovery cohort repertoire had been produced on one sequencing platform. HLA typing included class I and class II loci at four-digit resolution. Typing coverage varied by locus: about 620-640 donors for A, B, C, DRB1 and DQB1; 522 for DQA1; over 600 for DPA1; more than 450 for DPB1. Because of strong linkage in the cohort, roughly five DR-DQ haplotypes were treated as single units for association and clustering. On average, about 240,000 unique TCR beta nucleotide sequences were sequenced per donor among 300 to 500 genotyped donors of the cohort, with roughly 18% of those sequences being non-productive. The investigation overall reported the following: At a false discovery rate of 0.05, a later analysis linked under 20,000 TCR beta sequences to specific HLA alleles. The only immune exposure information available for the cohort was CMV serostatus. In a later genetic analysis, fewer N-insertions in productive TCRs were reported among donors in an Asian-associated ancestry cluster than the approximately 630-donor mean. Correlated functional status among segregating V segments might be attributable to linkage disequilibrium, but an unknown experimental factor could not be ruled out. In vitro tests confirmed that a few of the cytomegalovirus-associated TCR beta chains recognize cytomegalovirus antigens. HLA typing was unavailable for some donors at each locus, so association tests used only the typed subset. A group of highly shared sequence variants was considered likely to be a technical artifact of the sequencing pipeline. A total of fewer than 200 TCR beta chains were listed by the study as associated with cytomegalovirus. The cohort was sequenced for TCR beta chains only, and without alpha or paired-chain data the features that could be detected were limited. Most TCR sequences were observed very rarely across donors, whereas some public TCRs were present in many individuals. When HLA alleles, especially DR and DQ, strongly co-occurred, attributing TCR associations to individual alleles was difficult. In an earlier analysis of 450 to 750 of the donors, most TCR beta V segments appeared in productive rearrangements about 87% or about 30% of the time, broadly matching IMGT annotations. A later genetic analysis associated a missense DCLRE1C variant with V-gene and J-gene trimming of TCR beta chains, and an independent cohort replicated the association. Approximately 18 rarely observed V segments, including chromosome 9 orphons, were excluded from the earlier analysis of almost 600 of the donors because counts were too low. In a later analysis, TCR association rates were found to vary across HLA loci, with the most associated TCRs seen for DRB1 alleles and the fewest for HLA-C alleles. In a later analysis, several top co-occurrence clusters were reported to appear linked to parvovirus B19, influenza, CMV and Epstein-Barr virus. Some IMGT-functional V segments, including TRBV6-2 and TRBV6-3, could not be distinguished by the 87-base-pair reads and were therefore excluded. In a later analysis, HLA-associated TCR beta chains showed more clonal expansion and lower generation probabilities than non-associated chains that were equally common. A further reported finding was that TCR beta sequences accurately predicted the HLA-A and HLA-B alleles for most subjects in the first cohort. The authors suggested that the approach could potentially be extended to other disease states and immunological phenotypes. Sequencing depth was assumed to be roughly uniform across donors in the presence/absence analyses, though that assumption may not hold. In a later analysis, most CMV-associated TCR beta chains were found to appear HLA-restricted, with HLA associations seemingly driven largely by CMV exposure. In both the original and validation cohorts, the classifier was reported to diagnose cytomegalovirus status with high specificity and sensitivity.

The method behind the library was the immunoSEQ multiplex PCR assay. A mixture of 60 forward primers for TCR Vbeta segments and 13 reverse primers for TCR Jbeta segments was used in the multiplex PCR. A multiplex PCR assay on genomic DNA amplified the CDR3 region of rearranged TCR beta genes. On the Illumina HiSeq System, the amplified TCR beta libraries were sequenced as 87-base-pair reads. Per the source publication's procedure: A later analysis counted tens of millions of unique TCR beta chains across the roughly 700 repertoires, and around 9.9 million of these chains were shared by at least two donors. Raw reads were error-corrected and collapsed into unique sequences with a nearest-neighbor algorithm that merged closely related sequences to remove PCR and sequencing errors. CDR3 sequences were aligned to IMGT reference sequences to assign V, D and J gene segments. For a sequence to be retained, a match of at least six nucleotides was required to both a V gene segment and a J gene segment. A rearrangement was called productive if the CDR3 had no stop codons and remained in frame with V and J, and every other rearrangement was called non-productive. CDR3 was defined by IMGT convention, running from the second conserved V-encoded cysteine to the conserved J-encoded phenylalanine. Sequences without an unambiguous match to a single V gene segment were excluded from the earlier analysis of a few hundred of the donors. In an earlier analysis of some 590 of the donors, a V segment was called functional when productive rearrangements were above 56.7%, and segregating when the standard deviation between donors exceeded 5%. A statistical classification framework was built to diagnose cytomegalovirus status from the catalog of TCR beta chain sequences. In a later analysis, V and J genes were assigned by comparing TCR nucleotide sequences against IMGT/GENE-DB human TR gene sequences. A later analysis assigned CDR3 sequences and most-parsimonious VDJ recombination scenarios with the TCRdist pipeline. In a later analysis, each TCR beta chain was defined by its CDR3 amino acid sequence together with its V-gene family, and reads lacking a unique V-gene family were excluded. In a later analysis, 500 to 650 highly shared, low-generation-probability nucleotide sequences were removed to address suspected cross-contamination and a sequencing artifact. A later analysis calculated a clonal expansion index for each public chain from normalized within-repertoire ranks of inferred template counts. In a later analysis, generation probabilities were computed with a VDJ recombination model fitted to out-of-frame rearrangements, and the resulting probabilities were checked against IGoR. A later analysis scored TCR-TCR, TCR-HLA and TCR-CMV co-occurrence with hypergeometric tests, applying a repertoire-size bias correction to TCR pairs. In a later analysis, false discovery rates were estimated by permuting HLA or CMV assignments 20 times. In a later analysis, co-occurring TCRs were grouped using DBSCAN, and TCRdist sequence similarity was added for clustering within HLA-allele-positive subsets. Co-occurrence clustering excluded repertoires with fewer than 30,000 or more than 120,000 public chains, plus five with anomalous nucleotide sharing. The immuneACCESS repertoire file appears here via TCRdb, limited to in-frame rearrangements. These files lack a portion of the clones; in checked studies, under half of the deficit traces to unresolved V genes, and the cause of the others is not known. That table supplies the V and J calls and clone size; D and trimming were determined from the DNA. Counted in this sample were some 170,000 clones; 75% to 85% of them appeared once. Together, the top ten hold over 0.85% of the sample.

As for this clone: Its recognized antigen is unknown. No per-base quality is available; no much larger clone lies one base away.

V and J lose 1 base and 5 bases, and a span of 7 bases separates them. Including cysteine and phenylalanine, the CDR3 has 13 amino acids. The entry retains the CDR3 DNA only, 39 bases that are in frame from base 1. For CDR1 and CDR2, the germline V gene (reference sequence) lists LNHDA and SQIVND. In total, approximately 690 healthy bone marrow donors made up the cohort. All cohort members were sampled while nominally healthy, although unrecorded immune exposures were likely present. The donor tested CMV seropositive and was one of the 289 seropositive cohort members. Each donor provided a peripheral blood sample, and peripheral blood mononuclear cells were used for TCR beta sequencing. The Qiagen DNeasy Blood Extraction Kit was used to extract genomic DNA from the blood cell samples.

This receptor was taken from a girl aged 2 to 10 in good health and CMV-seropositive. The sequenced sample consisted of PBMCs. The chain was built from TRBV19 and TRBJ2-3, and perhaps TRBD2 as D gene, on 6 matching bases. The encoded CDR3 is CASSIGGGDTQYF. In nucleotides, the sequence is TGTGCCAGTAGTATAGGGGGAGGAGATACGCAGTATTTT.